The following is a T cell receptor (beta chain) sequence with its context. This sample was taken from a study of CD8 T cells in Susac syndrome. CD8+ and CD4+ T cells taken from blood had their TCR beta sequenced. The CD8+ and CD4+ T cells were negatively isolated, with the TEMRA cells enriched by FACS. Random hexamers were used to reverse transcribe the RNA input (roughly 0.5 to 1 ug). The authors amplified TCR beta CDR3 across 54 Vbeta and 13 Jbeta using immunoSEQ multiplex PCR. TCRdb called the immunoSEQ multiplex PCR reads again in MiXCR, with one record for every CDR3 protein. Among about 300,000 distinct CDR3 sequences listed, roughly 85% were seen once. V was pared by 3 bases and J by 8 bases, with 12 bases of the junction left unmatched. The CDR3 is 17 amino acids. Germline V gives CDR1 LNHNV, CDR2 YYDKDF (reference sequence).

The sample comprised CD8+ T cells from PBMCs. The chain joins TRBV15 to TRBJ2-1, with 11 nucleotides matching TRBD2. The source is a human donor with multiple sclerosis. In DNA, the CDR3 is TGTGCCACCAGCAGTTTATTTAGCGGGAGGGCCTCGGATGAGCAGTTCTTC. Translated, it gives CATSSLFSGRASDEQFF. The variable domain in full, with the rest retrieved from reference TRBV15 and TRBJ2-1, is DAMVIQNPRYQVTQFGKPVTLSCSQTLNHNVMYWYQQKSSQAPKLLFHYYDKDFNNEADTPDNFQSRRPNTSFCFLDIRSPGLGDTAMYLCATSSLFSGRASDEQFFGPGTRLTVL.